The sample holds many counts of the clone carrying this TCR beta chain. Antigen: not known. The data stem from a study of T-cell memory formation after mild COVID-19. General observations from the study: From day 15 to 85, contracting clones were balanced between CD4 and CD8, whereas later expanders leaned toward CD4+.

Trimming took off 5 bases at V and 5 bases at J, with 7 bases between the two ends. The CDR3 is 12 residues long. CDR1 is SEHNR and CDR2 is FQNEAQ in the germline V gene (reference sequence). The authors produced TCR alpha and TCR beta cDNA libraries with sample barcodes and UMIs by 5'RACE using constant-segment primers. TCRdb reanalysed the 5' RACE reads using MiXCR and keeps one entry per CDR3 protein. The sample has some 490,000 distinct CDR3 sequences; 15% to 20% are singletons. Sequencing input: PBMCs or a T cell subset sorted from them (not recorded which). The TCR was taken from an adult woman who had mild COVID-19 (a few samples of this study predate the infection). Cell type and time point are not known. The chain carries TRBV7-9 and TRBJ2-1, with D uncertain. CDR3 sequence: CASSQDHNEQFF. The CDR3 region has the DNA TGTGCCAGCAGCCAGGATCACAATGAGCAGTTCTTC.